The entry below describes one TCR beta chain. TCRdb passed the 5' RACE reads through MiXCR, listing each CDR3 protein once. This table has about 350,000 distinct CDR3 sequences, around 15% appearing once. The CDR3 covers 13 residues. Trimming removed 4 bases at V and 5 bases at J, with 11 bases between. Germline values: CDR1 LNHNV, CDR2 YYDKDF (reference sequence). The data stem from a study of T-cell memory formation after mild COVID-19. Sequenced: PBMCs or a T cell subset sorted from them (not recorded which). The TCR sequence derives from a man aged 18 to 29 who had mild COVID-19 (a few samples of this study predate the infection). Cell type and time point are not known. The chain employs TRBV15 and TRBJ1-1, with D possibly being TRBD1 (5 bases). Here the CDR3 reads CATSKGRETEAFF. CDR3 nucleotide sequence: TGTGCCACCAGCAAGGGCAGGGAAACTGAAGCTTTCTTT.